The 23 T cell receptor beta chains below all came from one sample that was sequenced in a study of Graves' ophthalmopathy and Graves' hyperthyroidism. RNA transcripts provided the template for amplifying TCR beta CDR3 regions. The first-round RT-PCR employed HTBI primers together with the Qiagen OneStep RT-PCR kit. A multiplex PCR was then performed as the second round. Via MiXCR, TCRdb re-called the multiplex PCR reads, giving one row per CDR3 protein. Counted here are 650,000 to 900,000 distinct CDR3 sequences, roughly 41% occurring once; the ten biggest clones make up approximately 43%. The sample comprised peripheral blood. The origin of the receptors is an adult man with Graves' ophthalmopathy.

With respect to this clonotype: A much larger clone differs by one base, so this may be a read error. J is TRBJ2-5 and V is TRBV20-1; 12 nucleotides line up with TRBD1. The CDR3 sequence is 14 residues long. V shed 5 bases, J shed 4 bases, and the junction held 5 bases outside the gene matches. Looked up from germline, CDR1 is DFQATT and CDR2 is SNEGSKA (reference sequence). Here the CDR3 DNA reads TGCAGTGCTGCTGGGACAGGGGGCCCAGAGACCCAGTACTTC. This translates into CSAAGTGGPETQYF.

This chain's CDR3 is CASSLAGTLTQYF. The DNA for the CDR3 is TGTGCCAGCAGTTTGGCCGGGACACTGACGCAGTACTTC. The chain has TRBV27 and TRBJ2-7, with D possibly TRBD1 on 6 matching bases. CDR3 length equals 13 residues. In germline, CDR1 is MNHEY, CDR2 SMNVEV (reference sequence). V was clipped by 3 bases and J by 9 bases, with 15 bases between them.

The chain is built from TRBV7-9 and TRBJ1-1; D not certain. This CDR3 is built from 15 residues. Trimming left V 5 bases short and J 1 base short, with 14 bases between. CDR1 is SEHNR and CDR2 is FQNEAQ in the germline V gene (reference sequence). This CDR3 is CASSGLDGSNTEAFF. The CDR3 DNA follows: TGTGCCAGCAGCGGGCTGGACGGCTCGAACACTGAAGCTTTCTTT.

This clonotype was seen a single time. The CDR3 spells CASSLGTGSTPETQYF. Here the CDR3 DNA reads TGTGCCAGCAGCTTGGGGACAGGAAGCACCCCGGAGACCCAGTACTTC. The rearrangement joins TRBV5-4 to TRBJ2-5; 7 bases align to TRBD1. Germline lookup yields CDR1 SGHNT and CDR2 YYREEE (reference sequence). V shed 0 bases, J shed 5 bases, and the junction held 10 bases outside the gene matches. The CDR3 extends over 16 amino acids. Drawing the rest from reference TRBV5-4 and TRBJ2-5, the complete variable domain is ETGVTQSPTHLIKTRGQQVTLRCSSQSGHNTVSWYQQALGQGPQFIFQYYREEENGRGNFPPRFSGLQFPNYSSELNVNALELDDSALYLCASSLGTGSTPETQYFGPGTRLLVL.

The CDR3 DNA is TGCAGTGCTATTAACTCCGGGACTAGCCTGAGTCGGGACGAGCAGTACTTC. Translation gives CSAINSGTSLSRDEQYF. The chain is built from TRBV20-1 and TRBJ2-7, with 9 bases aligning to TRBD2. The V and J ends lost 4 bases and 5 bases, in that order; junction bases with no gene match: 18. Germline assignment: CDR1 DFQATT and CDR2 SNEGSKA (reference sequence). This CDR3 spans 17 amino acids.

CDR3 sequence: CASSLYEGAGELFF. The CDR3 DNA is TGTGCCAGCAGTTTGTACGAAGGTGCCGGGGAGCTGTTTTTT. J is TRBJ2-2 and V is TRBV25-1; D is unresolved. The V end lost 5 bases, the J end lost 6 bases, and 13 bases lay between the germline ends. Germline V lookup: CDR1 MGHDK, CDR2 SYGVNS. The CDR3 is 14 residues long.

A few counts support this clonotype. The gene calls are TRBV25-1 and TRBJ2-2, with TRBD1 as a possible D gene (6 bases). V lost 6 bases, J lost 4 bases, and 12 bases lay in between. Germline-derived CDR1 and CDR2 are MGHDK and SYGVNS. This CDR3 contains 14 residues. CDR3 sequence reads: CASSLFRGTGELFF. CDR3 bases: TGTGCCAGCAGCTTATTCAGGGGCACCGGGGAGCTGTTTTTT.

This clonotype was counted many times. J is TRBJ1-6 and V is TRBV29-1; D might be TRBD1 (5 bases). CDR3 length: 12 amino acids. With 4 bases removed from V and 7 bases from J, the gap between germline ends came to 8 bases. In germline, CDR1 is SQVTM, CDR2 ANQGSEA. The CDR3 DNA reads as TGCAGCGTTGGGGACGTGAATTCACCCCTCCACTTT. It translates to CSVGDVNSPLHF.

This clonotype has only a few counts. The chain recombines TRBV19 with TRBJ1-1, with D maybe TRBD1 (6 bases). The germline CDR1 and CDR2 sequences are LNHDA and SQIVND (reference sequence). The CDR3 totals 14 residues. V lost 6 bases, J lost 7 bases, and 18 bases lay in between. Written as DNA, the CDR3 is TGTGCCAGTAGACGCAAGGGGGAGAGCGGTGAAGCTTTCTTT. It translates to CASRRKGESGEAFF.

The chain uses TRBV5-1 and TRBJ1-5; D is undetermined. Trimming pared 4 bases from V and 4 bases from J, leaving 12 bases between. The length of the CDR3 is 14 residues. The V gene's germline CDR1 is SGHRS and CDR2 YFSETQ. The CDR3 region has the DNA TGCGCCAGCAGCCAAGATGAGGGTAATCAGCCCCAGCATTTT. It specifies CASSQDEGNQPQHF.

The chain combines TRBV10-3 with TRBJ1-5; D may be TRBD1 (5 bases). The V end was cut by 3 bases, the J end by 14 bases, with 17 bases between. The CDR3 has 13 residues. Germline CDR1 ENHRY, CDR2 SYGVKD. CDR3 in DNA: TGTGCCATCAGTGAACCGGGACTAGCGGCCAAGCATTTT. Translating gives CAISEPGLAAKHF.

The chain has TRBV10-3 and TRBJ1-2; 9 bases are shared with TRBD1. Germline loops: CDR1 ENHRY, CDR2 SYGVKD. CDR3 size: 14 residues. Germline trimming cut 5 bases from V and 6 bases from J; bases unmatched to any gene: 7. The CDR3 here is CAISNPGQGDGYTF. DNA for the CDR3: TGTGCCATCAGTAACCCGGGACAGGGAGATGGCTACACCTTC.

The chain joins TRBV29-1 to TRBJ2-3; 10 nucleotides match TRBD2. After removal of 4 bases from V and 1 base from J, the junction contained 11 bases not matched to a gene. In germline, CDR1 is SQVTM, CDR2 ANQGSEA. This CDR3 contains 17 residues. DNA of the CDR3: TGCAGCGTTGCCCAGCGGGAGGGCCTAGTGGGCACAGATACGCAGTATTTT. Protein: CSVAQREGLVGTDTQYF.

There are many counts of this clonotype. The chain combines TRBV2 with TRBJ1-1, with D hard to call. With 7 bases removed from V and 2 bases from J, the gap between germline ends came to 20 bases. The CDR3 covers 16 residues. CDR1 is SNHLY and CDR2 is FYNNEI in the germline V gene. CDR3 loop: CASTKGGSPTNTEAFF. CDR3 DNA sequence: TGTGCCAGCACCAAGGGTGGCAGCCCAACCAACACTGAAGCTTTCTTT.

The chain carries TRBV29-1 and TRBJ1-5; D gene ambiguous. Germline assignment: CDR1 SQVTM and CDR2 ANQGSEA. This CDR3 comprises 13 residues. Here the CDR3 DNA reads TGCAGGCTTGCCCGGGCGAGCAATCAGCCCCAGCATTTT. Its protein product is CRLARASNQPQHF.

The CDR3 DNA reads TGCAGCGTACTAAGCGGGGACAGGAATTCACCCCTCCACTTT. It encodes CSVLSGDRNSPLHF. The V gene is TRBV29-1, the J gene TRBJ1-6; 8 nucleotides agree with TRBD1. Trimming took 6 bases from V and 7 from J; bases not matched to a gene: 8. CDR1 and CDR2 from the germline V gene are SQVTM and ANQGSEA. The CDR3 length is 14 residues.

Points on this clonotype: One end of the junction is discordant with germline, which a read error may explain. The chain joins TRBV7-7 to TRBJ2-5, with D perhaps matching TRBD2 (6 bases). This CDR3 spans 14 amino acids. Germline assignment: CDR1 SSHAT and CDR2 FNYEAQ (reference sequence). The CDR3 coding sequence is TGTGCTAGCAGCACCTCCGGGAGAATGGAGACCCAGTACTTC. Translated: CASSTSGRMETQYF.

This clonotype was detected many times. The CDR3, as DNA: TGTGCCAGCGGGTCCAGCTCCTATAATTCACCCCTCCACTTT. The encoded protein is CASGSSSYNSPLHF. This sequence joins TRBV2 and TRBJ1-6; no reliable D call. The V end was cut by 8 bases, the J end by 0 bases, with 8 bases between. In germline, CDR1 is SNHLY, CDR2 FYNNEI. This CDR3 has 14 amino acids.

Worth noting for this clonotype: A much more abundant neighbour one base away suggests this may be a read error. V is TRBV9 and J is TRBJ1-3, with D possibly matching TRBD1 (5 bases). Trimming cost V 4 bases and J 2 bases, with 19 bases left between them. CDR3 length: 17 residues. Germline CDR1 SGDLS, CDR2 YYNGEE. The CDR3 reads CASSQLGAVQTGNTIYF. CDR3 bases: TGTGCCAGCAGCCAACTTGGGGCAGTTCAAACTGGAAACACCATATATTTT.

J is TRBJ2-2 and V is TRBV4-3; maybe TRBD2 (6 bases). Germline V lookup: CDR1 LGHNA, CDR2 YSLEER. Trimming removed 4 bases at V and 4 bases at J, with 13 bases between. CDR3 length: 15 amino acids. For the CDR3, the DNA is TGCGCCAGCAGCCCGGTGACTAGTGCCACCGGGGAGCTGTTTTTT. Translated: CASSPVTSATGELFF.

This clonotype was seen at least ten times. The chain uses TRBV2 and TRBJ2-7, with 11 bases aligning to TRBD2. The CDR3 consists of 15 residues. Germline V gene lookup returns CDR1 SNHLY and CDR2 FYNNEI. V dropped 5 bases and J dropped 2; count of bases not matched to a gene: 5. The chain's CDR3 is CASSPTSGDTYEQYF. CDR3 sequence (DNA): TGTGCCAGCAGTCCGACTAGCGGGGACACCTACGAGCAGTACTTC. Using reference TRBV2 and TRBJ2-7 for the parts outside the CDR3, the full variable domain is EPEVTQTPSHQVTQMGQEVILRCVPISNHLYFYWYRQILGQKVEFLVSFYNNEISEKSEIFDDQFSVERPDGSNFTLKIRSTKLEDSAMYFCASSPTSGDTYEQYFGPGTRLTVT.

This chain joins TRBV29-1 and TRBJ1-2; D call uncertain. Trimming pared 5 bases from V and 12 bases from J, leaving 16 bases between. CDR1 is SQVTM, CDR2 ANQGSEA, per germline. This CDR3 contains 11 residues. The CDR3: CSVLDPGRNTF. The CDR3 DNA sequence: TGCAGCGTTTTGGATCCGGGGAGAAACACCTTC.

The chain couples TRBV25-1 to TRBJ1-1; 9 nucleotides line up with TRBD1. Trimming at V came to 6 bases and at J to 10 bases, leaving 12 bases not matched to a gene. CDR1 and CDR2 from the germline V gene are MGHDK and SYGVNS. CDR3 size: 14 residues. Here the CDR3 DNA reads TGTGCCAGCAGCCAAAAAACAGGGGGCGAGGCAGCTTTCTTT. It yields the protein CASSQKTGGEAAFF.